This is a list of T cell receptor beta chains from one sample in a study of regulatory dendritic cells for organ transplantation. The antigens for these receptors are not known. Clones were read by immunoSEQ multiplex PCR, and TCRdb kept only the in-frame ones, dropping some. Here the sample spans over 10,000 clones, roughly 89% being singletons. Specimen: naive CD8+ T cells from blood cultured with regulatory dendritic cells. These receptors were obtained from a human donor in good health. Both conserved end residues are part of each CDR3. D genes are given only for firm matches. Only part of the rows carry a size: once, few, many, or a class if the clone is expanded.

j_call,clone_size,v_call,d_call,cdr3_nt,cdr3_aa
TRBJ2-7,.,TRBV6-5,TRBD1,TGTGCCAGCAGCGAAACCGGGACAGGGAACGACGAGCAGTACTTC,CASSETGTGNDEQYF
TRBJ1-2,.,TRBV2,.,TGTGCCAGCAGGGTTACCTTCCGGGGAGGCTATGGCTACACCTTC,CASRVTFRGGYGYTF
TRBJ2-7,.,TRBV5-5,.,TGTGCCAGCAGGCCGGACATGATGTTTGAGGAGCAGTACTTC,CASRPDMMFEEQYF
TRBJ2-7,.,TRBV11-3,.,TGTGCCAGCAGCTTAGAGTCCAGGGCCCTCTTACAGCAAAGTCAGTACTTC,CASSLESRALLQQSQYF
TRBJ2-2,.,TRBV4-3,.,TGCGCCAGCAGCCAAGATTACGCAGGCAACACCGGGGAGCTGTTTTTT,CASSQDYAGNTGELFF
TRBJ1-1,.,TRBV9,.,TGTGCCAGCAGCGTAGCCCAGTTGTCTGAAGCTTTCTTT,CASSVAQLSEAFF
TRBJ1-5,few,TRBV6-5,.,TGTGCCAGCAGTCCCTATCAAGGGAGCAATCAGCCCCAGCATTTT,CASSPYQGSNQPQHF
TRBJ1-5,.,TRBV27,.,TGTGCCAGCAGTTTGACCCAACGGGCACAGCCCCAGCATTTT,CASSLTQRAQPQHF
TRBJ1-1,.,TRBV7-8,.,TGTGCCAGCAGCGCCCACCGCTGGGGGCGCGAGAACACTGAAGCTTTCTTT,CASSAHRWGRENTEAFF
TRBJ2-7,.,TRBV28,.,TGTGCCAGCAGGCGGAGGGCCTCTGTGACCTACGAGCAGTACTTC,CASRRRASVTYEQYF
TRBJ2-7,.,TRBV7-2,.,TGTGCCAGCAGCTCCGGGACCGGAATTTACGAGCAGTACTTC,CASSSGTGIYEQYF
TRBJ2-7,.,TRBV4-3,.,TGCGCCAGCAGCCCACAGGGATTGGGGTACGAGCAGTACTTC,CASSPQGLGYEQYF
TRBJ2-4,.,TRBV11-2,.,TGTGCCAGCAGCTTACAAGGACTAGCCAAAAACATTCAGTACTTC,CASSLQGLAKNIQYF
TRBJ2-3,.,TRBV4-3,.,TGCGCCAGCAGCCAAGATGGGAGCGGAACAGATACGCAGTATTTT,CASSQDGSGTDTQYF
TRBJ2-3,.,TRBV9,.,TGTGCCAGCGGACAGAACACAGATACGCAGTATTTT,CASGQNTDTQYF
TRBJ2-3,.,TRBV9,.,TGTGCCAGCAGCGTCGGCGGAGCTAGCACAGATACGCAGTATTTT,CASSVGGASTDTQYF
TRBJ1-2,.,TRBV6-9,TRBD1,TGTGCCAGCAGCCACGACAGGGGGCAACATGGCTACACCTTC,CASSHDRGQHGYTF
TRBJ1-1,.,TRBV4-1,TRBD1,TGCGCCAGCAGCCACCGGGACAGGCCCAACACTGAAGCTTTCTTT,CASSHRDRPNTEAFF